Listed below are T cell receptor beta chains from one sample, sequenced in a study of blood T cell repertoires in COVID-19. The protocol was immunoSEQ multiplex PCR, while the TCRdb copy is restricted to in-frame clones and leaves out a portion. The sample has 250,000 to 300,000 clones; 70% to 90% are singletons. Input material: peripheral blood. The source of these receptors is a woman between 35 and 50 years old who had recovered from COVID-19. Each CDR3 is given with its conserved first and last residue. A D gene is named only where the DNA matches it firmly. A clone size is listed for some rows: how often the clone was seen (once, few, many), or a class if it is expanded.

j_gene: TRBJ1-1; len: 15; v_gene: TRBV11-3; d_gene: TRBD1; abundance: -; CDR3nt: TGTGCCAGCAGCTCCGGACAGGGGCGTGGCACTGAAGCTTTCTTT; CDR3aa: CASSSGQGRGTEAFF
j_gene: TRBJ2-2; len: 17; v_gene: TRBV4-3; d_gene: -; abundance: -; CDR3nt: TGCGCCAGCAGCCAAGATCCCCACAGGGCGGGCACCGGGGAGCTGTTTTTT; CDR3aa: CASSQDPHRAGTGELFF
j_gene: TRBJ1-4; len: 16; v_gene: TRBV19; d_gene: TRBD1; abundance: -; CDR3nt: TGTGCCAGTAGTAGGGGACAGGGATGGCCTAATGAAAAACTGTTTTTT; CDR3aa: CASSRGQGWPNEKLFF
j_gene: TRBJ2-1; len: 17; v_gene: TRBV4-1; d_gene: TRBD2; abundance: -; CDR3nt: TGCGCCAGCAGCGCCTTCTCCGCTAGCGGGAGGGCGGCTGAGCAGTTCTTC; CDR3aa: CASSAFSASGRAAEQFF
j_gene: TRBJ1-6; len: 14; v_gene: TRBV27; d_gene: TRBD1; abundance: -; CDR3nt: TGTGCCACCGCTCCCGGGACAGCGATCTCACCCCTCCACTTT; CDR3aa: CATAPGTAISPLHF
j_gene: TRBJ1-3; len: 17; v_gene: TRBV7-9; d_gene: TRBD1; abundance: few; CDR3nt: TGTGCCAGCAGCGCGTACAGGGGCCTCAGCTCTGGAAACACCATATATTTT; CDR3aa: CASSAYRGLSSGNTIYF
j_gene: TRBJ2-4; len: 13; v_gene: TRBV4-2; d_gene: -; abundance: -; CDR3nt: TGTGCCAGCAGCGGGAGCTTGGGAAACATTCAGTACTTC; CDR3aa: CASSGSLGNIQYF
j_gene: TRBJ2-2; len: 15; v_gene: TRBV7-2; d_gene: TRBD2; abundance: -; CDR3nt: TGTGCCAGCAGCCTCGGGGGGGCCCACACCGGGGAGCTGTTTTTT; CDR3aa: CASSLGGAHTGELFF
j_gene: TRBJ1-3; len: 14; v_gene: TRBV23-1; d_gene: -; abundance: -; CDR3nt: TGCGCCACCACCTGGAGGGCGGCTGGAAACACCATATATTTT; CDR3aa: CATTWRAAGNTIYF
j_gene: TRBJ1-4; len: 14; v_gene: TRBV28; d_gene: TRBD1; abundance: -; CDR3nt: TGTGCCAGCAGTCCAGGGACAGTAGATGAAAAACTGTTTTTT; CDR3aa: CASSPGTVDEKLFF
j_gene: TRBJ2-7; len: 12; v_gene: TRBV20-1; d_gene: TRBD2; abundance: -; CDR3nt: TGCAGTGCTAGTGTGGCGGGAGGGCCTTTAGACTTC; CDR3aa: CSASVAGGPLDF
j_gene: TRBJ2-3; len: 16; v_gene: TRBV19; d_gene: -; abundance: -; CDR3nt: TGTGCCAGTAGTATAGCCCACGAGGGCAGGGGACATACGCAGTATTTT; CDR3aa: CASSIAHEGRGHTQYF
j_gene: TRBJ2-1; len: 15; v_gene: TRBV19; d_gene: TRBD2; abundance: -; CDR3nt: TGTGCCAGTAGTATAGGCGCTAGCGGGAGTGGTGAGCAGTTCTTC; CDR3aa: CASSIGASGSGEQFF
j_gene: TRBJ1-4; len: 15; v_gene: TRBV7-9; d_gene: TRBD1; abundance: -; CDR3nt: TGTGCCAGCAGCGCGGGGACAGGGGGGAATGAAAAACTGTTTTTT; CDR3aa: CASSAGTGGNEKLFF
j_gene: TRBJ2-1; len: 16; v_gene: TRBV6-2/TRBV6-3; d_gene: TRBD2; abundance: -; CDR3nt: TGTGCCAGCAGCCCGCCGGGACTAGCGGGATTAGGTGAGCAGTTCTTC; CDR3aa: CASSPPGLAGLGEQFF
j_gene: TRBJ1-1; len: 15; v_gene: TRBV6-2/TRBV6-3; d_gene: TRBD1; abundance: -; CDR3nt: TGTGCCAGCAGTTACCCGGACAGGGGGAACACTGAAGCTTTCTTT; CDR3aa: CASSYPDRGNTEAFF
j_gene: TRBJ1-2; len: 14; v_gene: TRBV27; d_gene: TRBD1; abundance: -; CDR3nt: TGTGCCAGCAGTACCCGGACAGGGGGCTATGGCTACACCTTC; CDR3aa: CASSTRTGGYGYTF
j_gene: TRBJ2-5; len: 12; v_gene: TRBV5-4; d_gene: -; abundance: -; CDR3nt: TGTGCCAGCAGCGCCAGGCAAGAGACCCAGTACTTC; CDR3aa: CASSARQETQYF
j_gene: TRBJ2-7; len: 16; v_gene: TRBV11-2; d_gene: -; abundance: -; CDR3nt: TGTGCCAGCAGGGGGGGGCAGGCCCTAGGAGGGTACGAGCAGTACTTC; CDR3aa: CASRGGQALGGYEQYF
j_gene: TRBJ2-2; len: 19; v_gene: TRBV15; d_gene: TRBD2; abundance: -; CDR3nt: TGTGCCACCCCCCGGGGGCGCCCGGGACTAGCGGCAAACACCGGGGAGCTGTTTTTT; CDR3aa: CATPRGRPGLAANTGELFF
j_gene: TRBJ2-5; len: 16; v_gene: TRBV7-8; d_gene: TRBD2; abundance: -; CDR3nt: TGTGCCAGCAGCCCTAGCGGGAGCGTTCCCCAAGAGACCCAGTACTTC; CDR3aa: CASSPSGSVPQETQYF
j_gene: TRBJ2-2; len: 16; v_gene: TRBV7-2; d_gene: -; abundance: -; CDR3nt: TGTGCCAGCAGCTTAGCGCCGGACTGGGGCACCGGGGAGCTGTTTTTT; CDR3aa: CASSLAPDWGTGELFF
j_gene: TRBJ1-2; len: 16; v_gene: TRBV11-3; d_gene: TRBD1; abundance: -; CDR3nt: TGTGCCAGCAGCCGACAGGGGGCCGTGGGCCCCTATGGCTACACCTTC; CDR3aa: CASSRQGAVGPYGYTF
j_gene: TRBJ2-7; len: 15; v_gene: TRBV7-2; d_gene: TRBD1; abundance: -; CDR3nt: TGTGCCAGCAGCAACGGACAGGGGAGCTCCTACGAGCAGTACTTC; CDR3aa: CASSNGQGSSYEQYF
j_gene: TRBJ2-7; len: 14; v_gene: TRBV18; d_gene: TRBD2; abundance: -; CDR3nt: TGTGCCAGCTCACGACTAGCGGAATCCTACGAGCAGTACTTC; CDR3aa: CASSRLAESYEQYF
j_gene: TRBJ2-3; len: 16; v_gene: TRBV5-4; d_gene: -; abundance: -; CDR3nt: TGTGCCAGCAGCCCAGCGGGTAGACCTAGCACAGATACGCAGTATTTT; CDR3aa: CASSPAGRPSTDTQYF
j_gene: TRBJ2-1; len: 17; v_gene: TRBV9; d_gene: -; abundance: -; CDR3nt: TGTGCCAGCAGCCCCCAACTGGGCCAAAGCTCCTACAATGAGCAGTTCTTC; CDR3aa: CASSPQLGQSSYNEQFF
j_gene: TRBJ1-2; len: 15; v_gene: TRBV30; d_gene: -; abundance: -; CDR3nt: TGTGCCTGGGTCCCCCCTGGTAGTGGGCGCTATGGCTACACCTTC; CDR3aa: CAWVPPGSGRYGYTF
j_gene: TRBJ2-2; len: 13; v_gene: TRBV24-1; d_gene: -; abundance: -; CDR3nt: TGTGCCACCAGTGATCCCTTTCTTGGGGAGCTGTTTTTT; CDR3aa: CATSDPFLGELFF
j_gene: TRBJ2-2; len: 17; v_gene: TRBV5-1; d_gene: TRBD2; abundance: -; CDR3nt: TGCGCCAGCAGCGCGGGACTAGCGGGAGGTGGCACCGGGGAGCTGTTTTTT; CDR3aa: CASSAGLAGGGTGELFF
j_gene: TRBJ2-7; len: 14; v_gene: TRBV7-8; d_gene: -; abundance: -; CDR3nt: TGTGCCAGCTCACACCCCCCGGGAATCTACGAGCAGTACTTC; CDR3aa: CASSHPPGIYEQYF
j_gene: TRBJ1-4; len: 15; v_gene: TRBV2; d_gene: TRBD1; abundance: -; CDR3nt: TGTGCCAGCAGAGGACAGGGTGGAACTAATGAAAAACTGTTTTTT; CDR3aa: CASRGQGGTNEKLFF
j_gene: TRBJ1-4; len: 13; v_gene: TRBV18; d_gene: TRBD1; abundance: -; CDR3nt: TGTGCCAGCTCCCTTGGACAGGAAGAAAAACTGTTTTTT; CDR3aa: CASSLGQEEKLFF
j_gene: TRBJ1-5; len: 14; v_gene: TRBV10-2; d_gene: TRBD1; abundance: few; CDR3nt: TGCGCCAGCAGGGACCAGGGGGCGGCTCAGCCCCAGCATTTT; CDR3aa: CASRDQGAAQPQHF
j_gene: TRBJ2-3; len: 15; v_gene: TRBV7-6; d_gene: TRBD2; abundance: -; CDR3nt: TGTGCCAGCAGCCCTACCTCGCGGGAGGCAGATACGCAGTATTTT; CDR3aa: CASSPTSREADTQYF
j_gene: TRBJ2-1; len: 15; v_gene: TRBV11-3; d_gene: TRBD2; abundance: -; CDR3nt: TGTGCCAGCAGCCCCGGGACTAGCGTTTACAATGAGCAGTTCTTC; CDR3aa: CASSPGTSVYNEQFF
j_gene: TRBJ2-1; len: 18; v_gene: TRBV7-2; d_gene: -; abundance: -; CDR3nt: TGTGCCAGCAGCTCAGGACGAGGGACTCCCCTGGTTTCAAATGAGCAGTTCTTC; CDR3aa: CASSSGRGTPLVSNEQFF
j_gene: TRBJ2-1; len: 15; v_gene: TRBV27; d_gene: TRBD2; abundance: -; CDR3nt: TGTGCCAGCAGTGTTACTAGCGGGATATACAATGAGCAGTTCTTC; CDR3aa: CASSVTSGIYNEQFF
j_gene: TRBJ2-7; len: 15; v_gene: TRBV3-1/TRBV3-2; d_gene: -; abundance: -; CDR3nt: TGTGCCAGCAGCCAAGTGGATCAGGGCCCCTACGAGCAGTACTTC; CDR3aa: CASSQVDQGPYEQYF
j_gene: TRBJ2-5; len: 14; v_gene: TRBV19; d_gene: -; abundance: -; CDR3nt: TGTGCCAGTAGCCCACGGGGGTTGGGGGAGACCCAGTACTTC; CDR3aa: CASSPRGLGETQYF
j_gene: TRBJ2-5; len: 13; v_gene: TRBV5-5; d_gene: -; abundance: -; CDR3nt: TGTGCCAGCAACTGGGGGGGGCTGGAGACCCAGTACTTC; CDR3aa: CASNWGGLETQYF
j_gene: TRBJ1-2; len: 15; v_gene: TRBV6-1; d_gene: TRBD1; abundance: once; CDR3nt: TGTGCCAGCAGTGAAGGGGACAGGGGGTTCTATGGCTACACCTTC; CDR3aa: CASSEGDRGFYGYTF
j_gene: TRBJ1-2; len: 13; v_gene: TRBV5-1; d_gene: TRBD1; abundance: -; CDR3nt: TGCGCCAGCAGCCCGCGGACAGGGAATGGCTACACCTTC; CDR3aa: CASSPRTGNGYTF
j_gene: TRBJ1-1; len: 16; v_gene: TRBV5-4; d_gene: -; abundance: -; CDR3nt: TGTGCCAGCAGCTTAGGGCAGGGGACCCTGAACACTGAAGCTTTCTTT; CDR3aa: CASSLGQGTLNTEAFF
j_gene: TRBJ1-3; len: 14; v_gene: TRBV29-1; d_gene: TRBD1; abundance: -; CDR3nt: TGCAGCGTTGCTCGGACAGGGAAGGGAAACACCATATATTTT; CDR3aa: CSVARTGKGNTIYF
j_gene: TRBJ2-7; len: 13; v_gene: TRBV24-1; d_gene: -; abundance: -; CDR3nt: TGTGCCACCAGTGATGAGCGGGCGTACGAGCAGTACTTC; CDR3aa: CATSDERAYEQYF
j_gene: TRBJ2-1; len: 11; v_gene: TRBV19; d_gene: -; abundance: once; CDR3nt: TGTGCCAGTCGGAGTGGGAATGAGCAGTTCTTC; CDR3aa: CASRSGNEQFF
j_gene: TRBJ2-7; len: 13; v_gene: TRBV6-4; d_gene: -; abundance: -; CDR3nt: TGTGCCAGCAAGGATTCCCAGGAACGGGGGCAGTACTTC; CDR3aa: CASKDSQERGQYF
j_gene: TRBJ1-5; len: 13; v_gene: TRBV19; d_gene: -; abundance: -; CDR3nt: TGTGCCAGTAGTATCAGGTTTGGCCAGCCCCAGCATTTT; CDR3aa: CASSIRFGQPQHF
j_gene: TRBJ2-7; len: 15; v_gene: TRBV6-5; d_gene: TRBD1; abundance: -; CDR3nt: TGTGCCAGCAGTTACCGAAGAGCAGGGGGCTACGAGCAGTACTTC; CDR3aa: CASSYRRAGGYEQYF
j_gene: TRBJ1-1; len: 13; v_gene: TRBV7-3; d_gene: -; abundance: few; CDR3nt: TGTGCCAGCACCCTAGTAGGCGGCACTGAAGCTTTCTTT; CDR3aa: CASTLVGGTEAFF
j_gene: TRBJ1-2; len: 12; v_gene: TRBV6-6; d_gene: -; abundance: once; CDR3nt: TGTGCCACCACGGTAGGGGGTCGCGGCTACACCTTC; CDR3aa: CATTVGGRGYTF
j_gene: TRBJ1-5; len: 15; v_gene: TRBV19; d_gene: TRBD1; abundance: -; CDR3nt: TGTGCCAGTAGTCCCTCAGGGGGAAGCAATCAGCCCCAGCATTTT; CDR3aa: CASSPSGGSNQPQHF
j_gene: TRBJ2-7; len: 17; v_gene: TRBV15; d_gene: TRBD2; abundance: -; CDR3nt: TGTGCCACCAGCAGCCCCCGGGGTGGGCTAGCGGGCCGCGAGCAGTACTTC; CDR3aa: CATSSPRGGLAGREQYF
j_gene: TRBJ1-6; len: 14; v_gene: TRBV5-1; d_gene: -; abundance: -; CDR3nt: TGCGCCAGCAGCTTGGGACAGCCTAATTCACCCCTCCACTTT; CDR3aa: CASSLGQPNSPLHF
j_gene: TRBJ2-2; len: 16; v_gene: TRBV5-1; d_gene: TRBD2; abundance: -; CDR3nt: TGCGCCAGCAGCCCCTGGACTAGCGAGAACACCGGGGAGCTGTTTTTT; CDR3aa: CASSPWTSENTGELFF
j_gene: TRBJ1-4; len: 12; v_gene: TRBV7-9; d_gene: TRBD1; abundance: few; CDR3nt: TGTGCCAGCAGGACAGGGCCCGAGAAACTGTTTTTT; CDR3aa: CASRTGPEKLFF
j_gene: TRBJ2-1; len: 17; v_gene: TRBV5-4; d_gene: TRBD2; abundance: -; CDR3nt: TGTGCCAGCAGCTTGGGGGGCGCTAGCGGGGCGTACAATGAGCAGTTCTTC; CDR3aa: CASSLGGASGAYNEQFF
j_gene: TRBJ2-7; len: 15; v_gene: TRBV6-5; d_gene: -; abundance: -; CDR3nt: TGTGCCAGCAGACCCGACCCCGGCAGGGGTAGCGAGCAGTACTTC; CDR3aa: CASRPDPGRGSEQYF
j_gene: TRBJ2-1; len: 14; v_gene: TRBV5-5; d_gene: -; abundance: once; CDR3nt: TGTGCCATCTCCCTGGAGGCATCCTACAATGAGCAGTTCTTC; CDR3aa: CAISLEASYNEQFF